These T cell receptor beta chains were read from a single sample in a study of monozygotic twins with inflammatory bowel disease. TCRdb derives one entry per CDR3 protein from the 5' RACE reads, leaving out DNA. In all, the sample yields over 150,000 distinct CDR3 sequences. The sample comprised blood. Receptor source: a human donor with ulcerative colitis or Crohn's disease, or a healthy co-twin of an affected twin (not recorded which). The CDR3 runs from the conserved cysteine through the conserved F or W.

TRBV12-3/TRBV12-4,TRBJ1-3,CASSFGGGNTIYF
TRBV9,TRBJ2-7,CASSTLAGPYEQYF
TRBV9,TRBJ2-3,CASSKAGTDTQYF
TRBV20-1,TRBJ2-1,CSARDPTGKSSYNEQFF
TRBV20-1,TRBJ2-1,CSARDVGQMPAQAEPEQFF
TRBV24-1,TRBJ2-3,CATSAGTGVGDTQYF
TRBV3-1,TRBJ2-4,CASSQDEGGPSDIQYF
TRBV27,TRBJ2-7,CASRLNRDSSYEQYF
TRBV5-6,TRBJ1-2,CASSWESYGYTF
TRBV19,TRBJ1-5,CASSIERFNQPQHF
TRBV5-1,TRBJ2-3,CASSLETSVSTDTQYF
TRBV24-1,TRBJ2-7,CATSDGDRGYEQYF
TRBV7-9,TRBJ1-1,CASSQDSIEAFF
TRBV7-9,TRBJ2-7,CASSLAYGEQYF
TRBV19,TRBJ2-4,CASSIGTPIAKNIQYF